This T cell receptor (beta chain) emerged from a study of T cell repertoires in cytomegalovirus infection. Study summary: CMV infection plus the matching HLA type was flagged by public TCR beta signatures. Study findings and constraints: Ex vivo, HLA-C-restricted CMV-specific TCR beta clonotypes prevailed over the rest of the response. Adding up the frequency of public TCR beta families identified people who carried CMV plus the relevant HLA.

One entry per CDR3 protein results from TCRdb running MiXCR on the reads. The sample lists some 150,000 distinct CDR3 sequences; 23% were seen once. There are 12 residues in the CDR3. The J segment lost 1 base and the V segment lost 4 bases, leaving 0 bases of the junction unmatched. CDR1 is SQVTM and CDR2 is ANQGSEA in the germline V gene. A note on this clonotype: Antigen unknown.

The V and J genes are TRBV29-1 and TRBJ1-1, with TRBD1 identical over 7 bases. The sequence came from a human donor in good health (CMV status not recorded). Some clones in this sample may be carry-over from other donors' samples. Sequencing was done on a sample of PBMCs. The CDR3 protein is CSVGTGNTEAFF. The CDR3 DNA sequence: TGCAGCGTTGGGACAGGGAACACTGAAGCTTTCTTT.